This T cell receptor beta chain appears in the sequencing data of a study of a mutant IDH1 vaccine in newly diagnosed glioma. Study background: Treated patients had a mean age of 40.4 years and an approximately 62% male, approximately 38% female split. Most patients had received both radiotherapy and temozolomide, the prior options being radiotherapy, temozolomide, or both.

This clone showed up just a few times. Its antigen is not identified. Study outcomes and limitations: Changes in top peripheral clonotypes did not appear linked to pseudoprogression.

The protocol was immunoSEQ multiplex PCR, while the TCRdb copy is restricted to in-frame clones and leaves out a portion. Here the sample spans around 33,000 clones, more than 70% being singletons. Time point denoted: baseline, week 1 (first vaccination visit). The treatment is: pre-vaccination baseline after standard-of-care therapy. Tumors from donors were new WHO grade 3 or 4 IDH1-mutant astrocytomas with ATRX loss. This CDR3 comprises 12 residues. Germline CDR1 and CDR2: MNHNS and SASEGT. Trimming shortened V by 4 bases and J by 9 bases, and 10 bases separated the two germline ends. The sequencing here drew on peripheral blood mononuclear cells (PBMCs), taken from a glioma patient treated with radiotherapy, temozolomide or both. This chain uses TRBV6-1 with TRBJ2-1, with D perhaps TRBD1 or TRBD2 (5 bases each). This TCR came from a man aged 50-59 years with glioma. Some clones in this sample may be carry-over from other donors' samples. CDR3 DNA: TGTGCCAGCAGTGGCGAGAGGGGTGAGCAGTTCTTC. Translation gives CASSGERGEQFF.